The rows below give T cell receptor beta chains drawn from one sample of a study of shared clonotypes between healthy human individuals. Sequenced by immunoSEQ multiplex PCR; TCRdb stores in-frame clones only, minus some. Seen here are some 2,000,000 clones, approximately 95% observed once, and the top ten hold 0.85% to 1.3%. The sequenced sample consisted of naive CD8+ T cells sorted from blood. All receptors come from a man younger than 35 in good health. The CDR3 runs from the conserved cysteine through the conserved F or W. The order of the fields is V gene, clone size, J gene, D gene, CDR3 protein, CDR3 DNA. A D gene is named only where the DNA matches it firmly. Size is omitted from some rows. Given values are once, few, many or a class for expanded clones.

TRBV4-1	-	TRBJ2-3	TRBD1	CASSQPPGQGTDTQYF	TGCGCCAGCAGCCAGCCACCGGGACAGGGGACAGATACGCAGTATTTT
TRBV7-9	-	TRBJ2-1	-	CASSLAAGRDNEQFF	TGTGCCAGCAGCTTAGCGGCGGGACGGGACAATGAGCAGTTCTTC
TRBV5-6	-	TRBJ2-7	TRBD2	CASSGGLAGSYEQYF	TGTGCCAGCAGCGGGGGACTAGCGGGATCCTACGAGCAGTACTTC
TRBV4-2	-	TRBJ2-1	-	CASSPAWGSYNEQFF	TGTGCCAGCAGCCCTGCGTGGGGCTCCTACAATGAGCAGTTCTTC
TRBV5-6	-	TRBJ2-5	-	CASSLVEETQYF	TGTGCCAGCAGCTTGGTAGAGGAGACCCAGTACTTC
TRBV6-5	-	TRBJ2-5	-	CASSYGPGMDQYF	TGTGCCAGCAGTTACGGCCCCGGGATGGACCAGTACTTC
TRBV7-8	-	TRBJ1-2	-	CASSLVLGDGYTF	TGTGCCAGCAGCTTAGTATTGGGCGATGGCTACACCTTC
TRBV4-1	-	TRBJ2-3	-	CASAFVGGPPDTQYF	TGCGCCAGCGCGTTTGTGGGGGGCCCCCCAGATACGCAGTATTTT
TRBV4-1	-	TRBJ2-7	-	CASSQVTATYEQYF	TGCGCCAGCAGCCAAGTAACAGCCACCTACGAGCAGTACTTC
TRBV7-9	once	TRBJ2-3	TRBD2	CASSLGMAGGPTDTQYF	TGTGCCAGCAGCTTAGGGATGGCGGGAGGGCCAACAGATACGCAGTATTTT
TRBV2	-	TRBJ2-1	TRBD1	CASIDRGVYNEQFF	TGTGCCAGCATCGACAGGGGAGTGTACAATGAGCAGTTCTTC
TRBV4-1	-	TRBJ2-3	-	CASSPETGGVSPDTQYF	TGCGCCAGCAGCCCGGAAACCGGGGGCGTTTCGCCAGATACGCAGTATTTT
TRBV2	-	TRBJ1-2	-	CASSPAEAGRGGGYTF	TGTGCCAGCAGTCCCGCGGAGGCAGGCCGTGGGGGTGGCTACACCTTC
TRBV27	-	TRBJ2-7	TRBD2	CASSFVAGDYEQYF	TGTGCCAGCAGTTTCGTAGCGGGGGACTACGAGCAGTACTTC
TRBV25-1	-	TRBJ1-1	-	CASRSSTEAFF	TGTGCCAGCAGAAGTAGCACTGAAGCTTTCTTT
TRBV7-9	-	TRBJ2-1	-	CASSPELEVEQFF	TGTGCCAGCAGCCCCGAACTAGAGGTTGAGCAGTTCTTC
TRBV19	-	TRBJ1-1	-	CASTDTGNAFF	TGTGCCAGTACCGACACGGGTAACGCTTTCTTT
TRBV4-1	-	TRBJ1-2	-	CASSQGWPPGYTF	TGCGCCAGCAGCCAAGGATGGCCCCCCGGCTACACCTTC
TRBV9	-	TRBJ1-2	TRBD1	CASGEGATAERGYTF	TGTGCCAGCGGAGAGGGGGCGACAGCTGAACGTGGCTACACCTTC
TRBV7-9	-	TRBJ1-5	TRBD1	CASSLTGVNQPQHF	TGTGCCAGCAGCTTGACAGGGGTGAATCAGCCCCAGCATTTT
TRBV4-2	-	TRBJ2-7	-	CASSQVATGNEQYF	TGTGCCAGCAGCCAAGTGGCCACAGGGAACGAGCAGTACTTC
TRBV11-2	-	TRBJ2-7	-	CASSSAITYEQYF	TGTGCCAGCAGCTCTGCCATTACCTACGAGCAGTACTTC
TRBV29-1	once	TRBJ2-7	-	CSVEVPVTESYEQYF	TGCAGCGTTGAAGTCCCCGTAACCGAATCCTACGAGCAGTACTTC
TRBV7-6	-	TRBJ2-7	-	CASSLAQSYEQYF	TGTGCCAGCAGCTTAGCACAATCCTACGAGCAGTACTTC
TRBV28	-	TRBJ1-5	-	CASSPLRASNQPQHF	TGTGCCAGCAGCCCCCTCCGGGCCAGCAATCAGCCCCAGCATTTT
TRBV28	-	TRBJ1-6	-	CASSMLRVQGRNSPLHF	TGTGCCAGCAGTATGCTACGGGTACAGGGAAGAAATTCACCCCTCCACTTT
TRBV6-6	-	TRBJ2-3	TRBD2	CASTAGGLADTQYF	TGTGCCAGTACAGCGGGGGGCCTTGCAGATACGCAGTATTTT
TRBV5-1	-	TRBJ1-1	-	CASSPLANTEAFF	TGCGCCAGCAGCCCACTAGCGAACACTGAAGCTTTCTTT
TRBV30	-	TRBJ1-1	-	CAWSQDVNTEAFF	TGTGCCTGGAGTCAGGATGTGAACACTGAAGCTTTCTTT
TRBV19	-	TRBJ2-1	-	CASSIWEPECDEQFF	TGTGCCAGTAGTATTTGGGAACCCGAATGTGATGAGCAGTTCTTC
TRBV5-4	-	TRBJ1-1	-	CASSSGSTEAFF	TGTGCCAGCAGCTCCGGTAGCACTGAAGCTTTCTTT
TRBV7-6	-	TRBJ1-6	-	CASSLEGAVLHF	TGTGCCAGCAGCTTAGAAGGGGCCGTCCTCCACTTT
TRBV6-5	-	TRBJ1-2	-	CASSPGETNYGYTF	TGTGCCAGCAGCCCCGGGGAAACTAACTATGGCTACACCTTC
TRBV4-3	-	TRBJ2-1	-	CASSRSLGYNEQFF	TGCGCCAGCAGCCGCTCGCTAGGGTACAATGAGCAGTTCTTC
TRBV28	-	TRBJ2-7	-	CASSVSASSYEQYF	TGTGCCAGCAGTGTCAGCGCGAGCTCCTACGAGCAGTACTTC